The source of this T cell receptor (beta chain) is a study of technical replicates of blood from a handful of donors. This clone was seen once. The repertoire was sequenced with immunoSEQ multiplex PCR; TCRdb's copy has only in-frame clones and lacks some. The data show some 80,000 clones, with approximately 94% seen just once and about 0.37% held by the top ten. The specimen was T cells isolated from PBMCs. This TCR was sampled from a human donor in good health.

The CDR3 protein is CASERGRSNTGELFF. Here the CDR3 DNA reads TGTGCCAGCGAAAGGGGCCGGTCGAACACCGGGGAGCTGTTTTTT. The chain carries TRBV11-3 and TRBJ2-2; a possible D gene is TRBD1 (5 bases). The CDR3 is 15 residues long. Trimming shortened V by 8 bases and J by 0 bases, and 13 bases separated the two germline ends. Germline CDR1 and CDR2: SGHNT and YENEEA.